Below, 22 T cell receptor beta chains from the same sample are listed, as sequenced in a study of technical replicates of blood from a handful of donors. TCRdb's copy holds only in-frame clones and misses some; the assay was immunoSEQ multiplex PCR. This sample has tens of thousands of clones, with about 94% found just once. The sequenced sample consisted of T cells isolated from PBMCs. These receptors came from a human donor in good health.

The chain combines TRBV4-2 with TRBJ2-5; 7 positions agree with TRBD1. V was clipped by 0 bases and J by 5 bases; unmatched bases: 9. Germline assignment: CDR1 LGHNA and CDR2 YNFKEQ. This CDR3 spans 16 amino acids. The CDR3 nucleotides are TGTGCCAGCAGCCAAGATGGAGACAGGGATCAGGAGACCCAGTACTTC. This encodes CASSQDGDRDQETQYF.

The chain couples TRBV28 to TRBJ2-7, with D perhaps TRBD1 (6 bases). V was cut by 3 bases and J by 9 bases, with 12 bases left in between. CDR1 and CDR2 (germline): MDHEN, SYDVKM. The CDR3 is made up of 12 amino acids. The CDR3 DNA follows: TGTGCCAGCAGTTTGGGCGTAGGGGGGCAGTACTTC. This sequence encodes CASSLGVGGQYF.

The CDR3 sequence is CASSIISRTENTEAFF. Written as DNA, the CDR3 is TGTGCCAGTAGTATAATCTCCAGGACAGAGAACACTGAAGCTTTCTTT. This sequence joins TRBV19 and TRBJ1-1; a weak D match, TRBD1 (6 bases). V gave up 2 bases and J gave up 1 base, with 14 bases separating them. The CDR3 extends over 16 amino acids. Germline V gene lookup returns CDR1 LNHDA and CDR2 SQIVND (reference sequence).

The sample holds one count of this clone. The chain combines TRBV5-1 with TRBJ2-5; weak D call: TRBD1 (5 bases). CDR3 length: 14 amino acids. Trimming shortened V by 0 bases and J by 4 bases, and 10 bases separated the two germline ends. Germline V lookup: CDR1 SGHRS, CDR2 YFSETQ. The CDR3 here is CASSLAGYRETQYF. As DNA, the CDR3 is TGCGCCAGCAGCTTGGCAGGGTATAGAGAGACCCAGTACTTC.

The CDR3 nucleotides are TGTGCCAGCAGACTCCACGTCAGCACAGATACGCAGTATTTT. Its protein is CASRLHVSTDTQYF. V gene TRBV25-1 combines with J gene TRBJ2-3; D remains ambiguous. V lost 6 bases and J lost 0, with 10 bases in between. Germline V gene lookup returns CDR1 MGHDK and CDR2 SYGVNS. CDR3 size: 14 residues.

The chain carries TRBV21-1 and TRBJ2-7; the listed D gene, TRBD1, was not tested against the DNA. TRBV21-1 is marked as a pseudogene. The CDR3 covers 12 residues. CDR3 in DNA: TGTGCCAGCAGCTCGCAGGCTTACGAGCAGTACTTC. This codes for CASSSQAYEQYF.

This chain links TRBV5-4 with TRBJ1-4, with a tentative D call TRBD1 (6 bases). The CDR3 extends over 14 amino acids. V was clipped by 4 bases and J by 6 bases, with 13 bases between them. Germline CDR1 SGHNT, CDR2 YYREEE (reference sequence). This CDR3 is CASSVQGFYEKLFF. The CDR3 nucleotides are TGTGCCAGCAGCGTTCAGGGGTTCTATGAAAAACTGTTTTTT.

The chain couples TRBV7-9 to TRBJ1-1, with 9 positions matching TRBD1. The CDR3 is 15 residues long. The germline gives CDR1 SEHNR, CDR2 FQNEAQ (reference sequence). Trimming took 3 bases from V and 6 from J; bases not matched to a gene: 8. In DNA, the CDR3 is TGTGCCAGCAGCTTTCCCCACAGGGGGCCATCTGAAGCTTTCTTT. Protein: CASSFPHRGPSEAFF.

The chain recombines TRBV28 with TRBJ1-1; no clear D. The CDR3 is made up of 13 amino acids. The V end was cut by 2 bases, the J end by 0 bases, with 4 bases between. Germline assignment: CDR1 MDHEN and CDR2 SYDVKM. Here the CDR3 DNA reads TGTGCCAGCAGTTTACTCTTGAACACTGAAGCTTTCTTT. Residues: CASSLLLNTEAFF.

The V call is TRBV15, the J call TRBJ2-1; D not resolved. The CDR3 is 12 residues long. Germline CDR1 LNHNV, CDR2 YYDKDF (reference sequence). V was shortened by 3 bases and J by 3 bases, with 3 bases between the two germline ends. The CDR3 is CATSRSYNEQFF. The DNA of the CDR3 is TGTGCCACCAGCAGGAGCTACAATGAGCAGTTCTTC.

The DNA of the CDR3 is TGCAGCGTTGAGGGGCGGGGGACTGAAGCTTTCTTT. This translates into CSVEGRGTEAFF. J is TRBJ1-1 and V is TRBV29-1; the D gene is possibly TRBD1 (5 bases). Trimming stripped 3 bases from V and 5 bases from J, with 10 bases between. Germline V gives CDR1 SQVTM, CDR2 ANQGSEA. This CDR3 is 12 amino acids long.

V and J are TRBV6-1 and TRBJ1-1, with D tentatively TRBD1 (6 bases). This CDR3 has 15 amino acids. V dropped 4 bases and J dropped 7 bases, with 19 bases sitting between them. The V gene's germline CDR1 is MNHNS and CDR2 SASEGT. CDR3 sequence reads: CASSGGYRDAGEAFF. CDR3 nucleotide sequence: TGTGCCAGCAGTGGGGGTTACAGGGACGCAGGTGAAGCTTTCTTT.

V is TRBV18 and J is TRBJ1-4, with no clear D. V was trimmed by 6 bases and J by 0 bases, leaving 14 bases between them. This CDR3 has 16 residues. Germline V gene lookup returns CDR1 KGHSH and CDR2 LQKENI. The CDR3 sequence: CASSHGVEATNEKLFF. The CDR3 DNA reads TGTGCCAGCTCTCACGGGGTGGAAGCAACTAATGAAAAACTGTTTTTT.

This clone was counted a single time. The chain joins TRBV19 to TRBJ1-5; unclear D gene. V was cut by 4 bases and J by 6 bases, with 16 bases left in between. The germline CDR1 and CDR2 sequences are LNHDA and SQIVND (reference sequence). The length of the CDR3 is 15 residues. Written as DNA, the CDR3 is TGTGCCAGTAGTAAAGACATAACACCCCGTCAGCCCCAGCATTTT. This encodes CASSKDITPRQPQHF.

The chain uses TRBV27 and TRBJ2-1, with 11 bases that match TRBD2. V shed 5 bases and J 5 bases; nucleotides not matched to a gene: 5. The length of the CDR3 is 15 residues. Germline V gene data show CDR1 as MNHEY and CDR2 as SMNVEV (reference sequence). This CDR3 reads CASSTLAGVDNEQFF. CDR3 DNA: TGTGCCAGCAGTACACTAGCGGGAGTAGACAATGAGCAGTTCTTC.

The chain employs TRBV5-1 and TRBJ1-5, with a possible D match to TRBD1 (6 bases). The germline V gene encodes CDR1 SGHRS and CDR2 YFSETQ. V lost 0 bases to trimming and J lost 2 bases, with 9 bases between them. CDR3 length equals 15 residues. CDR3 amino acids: CASSLGGQGNQPQHF. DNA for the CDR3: TGCGCCAGCAGCTTGGGGGGGCAGGGCAATCAGCCCCAGCATTTT.

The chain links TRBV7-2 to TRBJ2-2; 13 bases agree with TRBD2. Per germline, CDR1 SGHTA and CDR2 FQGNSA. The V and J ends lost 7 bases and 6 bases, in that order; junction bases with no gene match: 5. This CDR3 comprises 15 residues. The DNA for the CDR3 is TGTGCCAGCACCAGACTAGCGGGAGGATCCGGGGAGCTGTTTTTT. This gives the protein CASTRLAGGSGELFF.

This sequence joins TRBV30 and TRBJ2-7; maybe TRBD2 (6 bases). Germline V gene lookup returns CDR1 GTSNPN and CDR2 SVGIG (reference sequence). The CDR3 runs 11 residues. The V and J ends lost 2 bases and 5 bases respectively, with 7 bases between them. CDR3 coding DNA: TGTGCCTGGAGTTGGAGGGACGAGCAGTACTTC. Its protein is CAWSWRDEQYF.

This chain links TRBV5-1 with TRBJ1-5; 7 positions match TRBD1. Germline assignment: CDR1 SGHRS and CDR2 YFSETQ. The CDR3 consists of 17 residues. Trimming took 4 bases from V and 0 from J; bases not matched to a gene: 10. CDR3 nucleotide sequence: TGCGCCAGCAGCCCCGGGACAGAATTTTATAGCAATCAGCCCCAGCATTTT. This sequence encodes CASSPGTEFYSNQPQHF. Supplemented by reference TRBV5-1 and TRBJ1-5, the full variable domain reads KAGVTQTPRYLIKTRGQQVTLSCSPISGHRSVSWYQQTPGQGLQFLFEYFSETQRNKGNFPGRFSGRQFSNSRSEMNVSTLELGDSALYLCASSPGTEFYSNQPQHFGDGTRLSIL.

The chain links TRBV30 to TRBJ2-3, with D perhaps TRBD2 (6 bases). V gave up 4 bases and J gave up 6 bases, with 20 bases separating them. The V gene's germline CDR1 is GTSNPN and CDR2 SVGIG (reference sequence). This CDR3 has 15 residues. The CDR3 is CAWNQGRHGGDTQYF. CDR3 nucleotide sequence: TGTGCCTGGAACCAGGGACGGCATGGAGGGGATACGCAGTATTTT. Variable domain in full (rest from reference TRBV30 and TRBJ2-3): SQTIHQWPATLVQPVGSPLSLECTVEGTSNPNLYWYRQAAGRGLQLLFYSVGIGQISSEVPQNLSASRPQDRQFILSSKKLLLSDSGFYLCAWNQGRHGGDTQYFGPGTRLTVL.

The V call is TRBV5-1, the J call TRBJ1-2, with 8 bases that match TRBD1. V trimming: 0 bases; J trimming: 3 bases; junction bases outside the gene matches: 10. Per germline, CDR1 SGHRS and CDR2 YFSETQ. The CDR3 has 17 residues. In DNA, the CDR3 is TGCGCCAGCAGCTTGGGAGGGGCAGGGGGCCAGGACTATGGCTACACCTTC. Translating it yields CASSLGGAGGQDYGYTF.

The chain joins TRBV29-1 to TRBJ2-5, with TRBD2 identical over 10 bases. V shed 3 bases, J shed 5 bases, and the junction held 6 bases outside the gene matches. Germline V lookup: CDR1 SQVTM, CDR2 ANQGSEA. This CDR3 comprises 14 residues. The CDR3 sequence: CSVDPSGSTETQYF. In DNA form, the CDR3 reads TGCAGCGTTGACCCTAGCGGGAGTACGGAGACCCAGTACTTC. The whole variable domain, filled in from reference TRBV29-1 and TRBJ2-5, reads SAVISQKPSRDICQRGTSLTIQCQVDSQVTMMFWYRQQPGQSLTLIATANQGSEATYESGFVIDKFPISRPNLTFSTLTVSNMSPEDSSIYLCSVDPSGSTETQYFGPGTRLLVL.